This T cell receptor (beta chain) was recovered during a study of CD8+CD57+ T cells in acquired aplastic anemia. Study at large: Sorted CD4+ and CD8+ cells gave an average of approximately 3.1 ug of DNA. CD4+ cells from healthy donors averaged about 10 million reads. Study findings and constraints: Comparison of patients with controls identified 25 to 35 shared CD8+ CDR3 sequences.

Genomic DNA was employed as the template in profiling TCR beta VDJ and CDR3. TCRdb reprocessed the reads via MiXCR and lists one record per CDR3 protein. The sample carries tens of thousands of distinct CDR3 sequences, around two thirds recorded once. Germline CDR1 and CDR2: MRHNA and SNTAGT. V shed 3 bases and J shed 3 bases, with 5 bases lying between them. The CDR3 has 13 amino acids. This clonotype was detected ten times or more. What it recognizes is unknown. Sample: sorted CD4+, CD8+, or CD8+CD57+ T cells (not recorded which) from PBMCs. This receptor was identified in a human donor in good health, serving as a control. The V gene is TRBV6-4, the J gene TRBJ2-2, with D maybe TRBD1 (5 bases). The CDR3 DNA reads as TGTGCCAGCAGTGAAGGGGACACCGGGGAGCTGTTTTTT. This sequence encodes CASSEGDTGELFF.